The clone carrying this T cell receptor beta chain was counted a few times. Amplified TCR beta CDR3 regions derived from RNA transcripts. Initially, a first-round RT-PCR of the TCR CDR3 employed the HTBI primer set. MiXCR, run by TCRdb on the multiplex PCR reads, gives a single entry per CDR3 protein. Among under 350,000 distinct CDR3 sequences listed, around a sixth were seen once. This record comes from a study of T cells in Graves' hyperthyroidism and ophthalmopathy. Study overall: Peripheral blood specimens were obtained at initial diagnosis, prior to any treatment.

Germline CDR1 is SNHLY and CDR2 is FYNNEI. The CDR3 loop spans 14 amino acids. V shed 6 bases, J shed 2 bases, and the junction held 6 bases outside the gene matches. Each diagnosis was grounded in clinical symptoms, serum thyroxine and TRAb, thyroid ultrasound, and orbital computed tomography. The TCR was taken from a woman in her 50s with Graves' hyperthyroidism. The sample comprised blood. The chain is built from TRBV2 and TRBJ2-5; 7 bases line up with TRBD1. The CDR3 nucleotides read TGTGCCAGCAGACCCAAGACAGGGCAAGAGACCCAGTACTTC. Its translation is CASRPKTGQETQYF.